What follows are 2 T cell receptor beta chains derived from one specimen sequenced in a study of blood T cell repertoires in COVID-19 (dated by TCRdb to the early 2020s). The library was prepared using the immunoSEQ multiplex PCR assay. The clones in this table, taken by TCRdb from immuneACCESS, are in-frame only. Not every clone is retained; where verified, under half of the shortfall comes from an unresolved V gene, and the cause of the rest is unknown. Across this sample there are about 140,000 clones, with approximately 90% seen only once. The top ten hold 9.5% to 12% of the sample. The specimen was peripheral blood. Every receptor here comes from a woman of 80 years or more with acute or convalescent COVID-19.

V is TRBV6-5 and J is TRBJ1-1; 8 nucleotides align to TRBD1. Trimming removed 3 bases from V and 10 bases from J; junction bases left unmatched: 10. CDR3 length: 14 residues. CDR1 and CDR2 from the germline V gene are MNHEY and SVGAGI. The CDR3 here is CASSYGGLTGAAFF. Written as DNA, the CDR3 is TGTGCCAGCAGTTATGGGGGTTTGACAGGGGCAGCTTTCTTT.

This clone was seen only a few times. The sample holds other DNA sequences that translate to the same CDR3. The V and J genes are TRBV5-1 and TRBJ2-3; 9 bases are shared with TRBD1. CDR3 size: 15 residues. CDR1 and CDR2 (germline): SGHRS, YFSETQ. V was clipped by 0 bases and J by 3 bases; unmatched bases: 2. CDR3 loop: CASSLGGQGTDTQYF. The CDR3 DNA follows: TGCGCCAGCAGCTTGGGGGGACAGGGTACAGATACGCAGTATTTT.